These T cell receptor beta chains were read from a single sample in a study of cytomegalovirus exposure and HLA in healthy donors. Measured with immunoSEQ multiplex PCR; TCRdb has only the in-frame clones, and not every one. This sample has roughly 200,000 clones, with about 89% found just once. The sample taken for sequencing was PBMCs. These receptors all stem from a woman aged 18-35 years in good health and CMV-seronegative. Both conserved end residues are part of each CDR3.

TRBV5-1 | CASSLEQGSYEQYF
TRBV4-2 | CASSLTQGGDTQYF
TRBV6-1 | CASSENARSEAFF
TRBV15 | CATSRASGGTEAFF
TRBV7-2 | CASSLGLAGYEQYF
TRBV6-5 | CASSYSRLAGINEQFF
TRBV7-2 | CASSLAGGKNIQYF
TRBV6-4 | CASSDAQGTGNEQFF
TRBV7-9 | CASSFTGELSGNTIYF
TRBV6-1 | CASSEVLPGYGYTF
TRBV11-2 | CASSLERSGQETQYF
TRBV29-1 | CSVGRGLPYNEQFF
TRBV6-5 | CASKRSLKFTGELFF
TRBV27 | CASGAYEQYF
TRBV30 | CAWSSGLSGNTIYF
TRBV5-1 | CASRWQGGQYGYTF
TRBV19 | CASSPVGTVYEQYF
TRBV11-2 | CASSLDEVGLVGETQYF
TRBV9 | CASSVDQGGSGNTIYF
TRBV5-1 | CASASSGQGVEKLFF
TRBV6-1 | CASSLGQGALWGYTF
TRBV4-3 | CASSQVRAANTGELFF
TRBV7-9 | CASSWGSFGGYGYTF
TRBV7-9 | CASSLLGRVEYGYTF
TRBV11-2 | CASSSWTGVGNTIYF
TRBV7-6 | CASSPWQGSQETQYF
TRBV7-9 | CASSLYSDSNQPQHF
TRBV29-1 | CSVGLAGGQTQYF
TRBV7-8 | CASSLAWDLEFF
TRBV27 | CASSWWGPKHEQYF
TRBV18 | CASSRPGKTDTQYF
TRBV4-1 | CASSHGLSSGGNTGELFF
TRBV6-6 | CASSYTRAGYTF
TRBV7-2 | CASSWGGETQYF
TRBV12-1 | CASSSFSTGAEQFF
TRBV14 | CASSPPLAGVETQYF
TRBV2 | CASSELPVYTEAFF
TRBV11-2 | CASSHEAETQYF
TRBV29-1 | CSVRTGMNTEAFF
TRBV27 | CASRYRGGDRGLGSNEKLFF
TRBV19 | CATRGTFGNTIYF
TRBV4-2 | CASSPSRGNLGMNEQFF
TRBV10-1 | CASSPGTSGILSYNEQFF
TRBV4-1 | CASSQEARGREQYF